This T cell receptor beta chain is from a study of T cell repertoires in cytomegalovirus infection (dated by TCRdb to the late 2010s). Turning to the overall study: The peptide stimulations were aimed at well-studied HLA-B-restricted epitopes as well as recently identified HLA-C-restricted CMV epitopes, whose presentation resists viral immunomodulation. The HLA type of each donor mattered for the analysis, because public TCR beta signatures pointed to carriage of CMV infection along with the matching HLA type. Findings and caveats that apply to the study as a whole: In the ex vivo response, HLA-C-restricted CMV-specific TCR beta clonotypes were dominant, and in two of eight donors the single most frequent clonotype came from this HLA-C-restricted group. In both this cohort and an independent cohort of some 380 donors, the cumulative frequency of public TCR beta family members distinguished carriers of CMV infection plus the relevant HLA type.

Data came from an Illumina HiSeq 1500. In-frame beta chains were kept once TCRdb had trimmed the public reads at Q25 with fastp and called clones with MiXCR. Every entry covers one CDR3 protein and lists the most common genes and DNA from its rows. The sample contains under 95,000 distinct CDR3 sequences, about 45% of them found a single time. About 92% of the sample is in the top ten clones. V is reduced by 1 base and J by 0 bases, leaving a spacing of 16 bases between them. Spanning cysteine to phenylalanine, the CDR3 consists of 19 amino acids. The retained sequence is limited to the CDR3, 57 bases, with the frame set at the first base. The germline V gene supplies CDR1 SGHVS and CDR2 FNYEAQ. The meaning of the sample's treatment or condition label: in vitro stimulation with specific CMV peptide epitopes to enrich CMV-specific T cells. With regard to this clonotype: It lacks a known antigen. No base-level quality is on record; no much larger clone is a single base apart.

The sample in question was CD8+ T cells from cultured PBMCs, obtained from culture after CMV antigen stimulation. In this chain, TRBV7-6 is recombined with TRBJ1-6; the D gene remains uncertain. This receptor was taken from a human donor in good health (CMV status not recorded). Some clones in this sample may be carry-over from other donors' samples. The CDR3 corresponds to CASSLEPSGSVSYNSPLHF. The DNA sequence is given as TGTGCCAGCAGCTTAGAGCCATCGGGGTCCGTCTCCTATAATTCACCCCTCCACTTT.